Listed below are T cell receptor beta chains from one sample, sequenced in a study of blood T cells in healthy people across ages. One entry per CDR3 protein results from TCRdb running MiXCR on the 5' RACE reads. The sample lists some 1.5 million distinct CDR3 sequences; under 55% were seen once. Source material: blood. Receptor source: a woman aged 18-29 years in good health. Both conserved end residues are part of each CDR3. The D gene is left open where the match is weak. Size is stated for part of the rows, as once, few or many counts, or as a class when the clone is expanded.

abundance	v_gene	d_gene	j_gene	CDR3nt	CDR3aa
.	TRBV9	.	TRBJ1-6	TGTGCCAGCCAGACAGAGCCTAATTCACCCCTCCACTTT	CASQTEPNSPLHF
.	TRBV10-3	.	TRBJ1-2	TGTGCCAGCAGAGTTGTTGGAATTGGCTACACCTTC	CASRVVGIGYTF
few	TRBV7-2	TRBD2	TRBJ2-1	TGTGCCAGCAGCTTATGGGAGGGGTCCTACAATGAGCAGTTCTTC	CASSLWEGSYNEQFF
few	TRBV20-1	TRBD2	TRBJ2-7	TGCAGTGCTAGGACTAGCGGCAATTCCTACAATGAGCAGTACTTC	CSARTSGNSYNEQYF
.	TRBV4-1	TRBD2	TRBJ2-2	TGCGCCAGCAGCCTTCCTAGCGGGCTCGGGGAGCTGTTTTTT	CASSLPSGLGELFF
.	TRBV12-3/TRBV12-4	TRBD2	TRBJ2-1	TGTGCCAGCAGTTTAGGTGGCGGGGGGCCCGGTCCCTACAATGAGCAGTTCTTC	CASSLGGGGPGPYNEQFF
.	TRBV12-3/TRBV12-4	TRBD1	TRBJ1-1	TGTGCCAGCAACTGGGACAGAAACACTGAAGCTTTCTTT	CASNWDRNTEAFF
few	TRBV6-5	.	TRBJ1-2	TGTGCCAGCAGTTACTACGGAATAGCGGATGGCTACACCTTC	CASSYYGIADGYTF
.	TRBV6-5	.	TRBJ1-5	TGTGCCAGCAGGCCAATATTTCAGGGATTCGGCCAGCCCCAGCATTTT	CASRPIFQGFGQPQHF
.	TRBV5-1	.	TRBJ2-5	TGCGCCAGCAGCTTAGGCCACAACTACAATGAGCAGTACTTC	CASSLGHNYNEQYF
.	TRBV12-3/TRBV12-4	.	TRBJ2-1	TGTGCCAGCAGTCCCATCAGGTACAATGAGCAGTTCTTC	CASSPIRYNEQFF
few	TRBV29-1	.	TRBJ2-5	TGCAGCGTTGAACGACTTACCGCCCCCCGCAATGAGCAGTACTTC	CSVERLTAPRNEQYF
few	TRBV29-1	TRBD2	TRBJ2-1	TGCAGCGTTGACGGACTAGCGGGACTCGACTCCTACAATGAGCAGTTCTTC	CSVDGLAGLDSYNEQFF
few	TRBV10-3	.	TRBJ2-5	TGTGCCATCAGTGACTCTGACATCCAAGAGACCCAGTACTTC	CAISDSDIQETQYF
.	TRBV14	.	TRBJ2-7	TGTGCCAGCAGCCAATCGAGGGGGGCCTACGAGCAGTACTTC	CASSQSRGAYEQYF
.	TRBV6-2/TRBV6-3	.	TRBJ1-5	TGTGCCAGCAGTTACATCCGGGGTATCAATCAGCCCCAGCATTTT	CASSYIRGINQPQHF
.	TRBV20-1	TRBD1	TRBJ1-5	TGCAGTGCTGGGACAGGGATTCAGCCCCAGCATTTT	CSAGTGIQPQHF
.	TRBV7-9	TRBD2	TRBJ2-7	TGTGCCAGCAGCTTAGTTCTGGTAAGGACTAGCGGAACCTACGAGCAGTACTTC	CASSLVLVRTSGTYEQYF
few	TRBV9	.	TRBJ2-1	TGTGCCAGCAGGGCCTCGGGCTACAATGAGCAGTTCTTC	CASRASGYNEQFF
.	TRBV29-1	.	TRBJ2-2	TGCAGCGTTGTTCCAGGGGCCGGGGAGCTGTTTTTT	CSVVPGAGELFF
few	TRBV4-1	TRBD2	TRBJ2-7	TGCGCCGGCAGCAGAGGGGATAGCGGGGGCTACGAGCAGTACTTC	CAGSRGDSGGYEQYF
.	TRBV12-3/TRBV12-4	TRBD2	TRBJ2-1	TGTGCCAGCAGCCCACTAGCGGGAGTAGGGGGTAATGAGCAGTTCTTC	CASSPLAGVGGNEQFF
many	TRBV6-5	.	TRBJ1-5	TGTGCCAGCAGTGACTCTCCTGATCAGCCCCAGCATTTT	CASSDSPDQPQHF
.	TRBV7-9	.	TRBJ2-7	TGTGCCAGCAGCTTAGTCAGGGGTCCCTCCTACAATGAGCAGTACTTC	CASSLVRGPSYNEQYF
.	TRBV12-3/TRBV12-4	.	TRBJ2-2	TGTGCCAGCAGTTTATCCAGGTCCGGGGAGCTGTTTTTT	CASSLSRSGELFF
.	TRBV29-1	TRBD1	TRBJ2-6	TGCAGCGTTGAAGTAGAGGGACAGGCATACCCATTTGGGGCCAACGTCCTGACTTTC	CSVEVEGQAYPFGANVLTF
few	TRBV9	.	TRBJ1-1	TGTGCCAGCAGCGTAGCTCCTGCTAACACTGAAGCTTTCTTT	CASSVAPANTEAFF
.	TRBV5-1	TRBD2	TRBJ2-1	TGCGCCAGCAGCTTGCCCCTCGGCGGGGGGCAAAGTAATGAGCAGTTCTTC	CASSLPLGGGQSNEQFF
.	TRBV6-5	.	TRBJ2-1	TGTGCCAGCAGTTACGGGGCAGGGGAGCAGTTCTTC	CASSYGAGEQFF
few	TRBV20-1	TRBD1	TRBJ1-1	TGCAGTGCTAGAGTCAGACAGGGCCGGCTGAACACTGAAGCTTTCTTT	CSARVRQGRLNTEAFF
many	TRBV12-3/TRBV12-4	.	TRBJ2-5	TGTGCCAGCAGTTTCGAGGGGGAGACCCAGTACTTC	CASSFEGETQYF
.	TRBV12-3/TRBV12-4	.	TRBJ2-1	TGTGCCAGCAGTTTAGCTAGGCCGGGCGACAGGAACTCCTACAATGAGCAGTTCTTC	CASSLARPGDRNSYNEQFF
.	TRBV10-3	.	TRBJ2-5	TGCGCCATCAGTGACAGGAGGGAGACCCAGTACTTC	CAISDRRETQYF
few	TRBV20-1	.	TRBJ1-2	TGCAGTGCTAGGTCCAGGGGCCATGGCTACACCTTC	CSARSRGHGYTF
.	TRBV6-6	.	TRBJ2-7	TGTGCCAGCAGTTTTCAGGGTGTGTGGTACTTC	CASSFQGVWYF
.	TRBV6-5	.	TRBJ1-5	TGTGCCAGCAGTTACTCAGGGAAGGGTCAGCCCCAGCATTTT	CASSYSGKGQPQHF
few	TRBV29-1	.	TRBJ2-1	TGCAGCGTGCCCGCCGGATTGGGGCAGTTCTTC	CSVPAGLGQFF
.	TRBV6-5	.	TRBJ2-1	TGTGCCAGCAGTTTGGGGGACCACTTCTACAATGAGCAGTTCTTC	CASSLGDHFYNEQFF
.	TRBV6-6	.	TRBJ1-3	TGTGCCAGCACCATCAGGCCCTCTGGAAACACCATATATTTT	CASTIRPSGNTIYF
few	TRBV6-2/TRBV6-3	TRBD1	TRBJ1-2	TGTGCCAGCAGTTACCGGGACAGGAGTTACTATGGCTACACCTTC	CASSYRDRSYYGYTF
.	TRBV4-3	.	TRBJ1-2	TGCGCCAGCAGCCAAGAAGGTGTGGAGGGGTCAGATGGCTACACCTTC	CASSQEGVEGSDGYTF
.	TRBV4-3	.	TRBJ2-4	TGCGCCAGCAGCGGGCGGGAAAACATTCAGTACTTC	CASSGRENIQYF
.	TRBV20-1	TRBD2	TRBJ2-3	TGCAGTGCACTGAGCGGGGGGCCCACAGATACGCAGTATTTT	CSALSGGPTDTQYF
.	TRBV12-3/TRBV12-4	TRBD1	TRBJ1-3	TGTGCCAGCAGTTATTACGGGACCGGGACAGGGGTAGGAAACACCATATATTTT	CASSYYGTGTGVGNTIYF
once	TRBV20-1	.	TRBJ1-2	TGCAGTGTTAGGGTGGGGAAAGTCTATGGCTACACCTTC	CSVRVGKVYGYTF
few	TRBV15	.	TRBJ2-7	TGTGCCACCAGCAGAGGTCTGGGCGTAGAGAACTCCTACGAGCAGTACTTC	CATSRGLGVENSYEQYF
.	TRBV5-1	.	TRBJ2-3	TGCGCCAGCAGCCTAGGACAGCGACTACCCACAGATACGCAGTATTTT	CASSLGQRLPTDTQYF
few	TRBV4-1	.	TRBJ2-1	TGCGCCAGCAGCCAAGATAGGGTCACTGAGCAGTTCTTC	CASSQDRVTEQFF
.	TRBV6-2/TRBV6-3	.	TRBJ1-4	TGTGCCAGCAGAAAGGACGGCAGGGTCCCTAATGAAAAACTGTTTTTT	CASRKDGRVPNEKLFF
few	TRBV5-1	.	TRBJ1-6	TGCGCCAGCACGGGAGAGGGGGGTGCCTCGGATTCACCCCTCCACTTT	CASTGEGGASDSPLHF
.	TRBV7-6	TRBD2	TRBJ2-7	TGTGCCAGCAGCTTGGGACTAGCGAGGAGGGTTGGGAGCAATGTGCAGTACTTC	CASSLGLARRVGSNVQYF
few	TRBV6-1	.	TRBJ1-4	TGTGCCAGCAGTGAATCATGGGGTGAAAAACTGTTTTTT	CASSESWGEKLFF
.	TRBV29-1	.	TRBJ1-1	TGCGTAGGTGGGGGTTTGAACACTGAAGCTTTCTTT	CVGGGLNTEAFF
.	TRBV10-3	TRBD2	TRBJ2-1	TGTGCCATCAGTTTTTGGGGGGGGAGGCCGAACAATGAGCAGTTCTTC	CAISFWGGRPNNEQFF
.	TRBV21-1	.	TRBJ2-1	TGTGCCAGCAGCCACACAGGCACCTACGAGCAGTTCTTC	CASSHTGTYEQFF
.	TRBV10-2	.	TRBJ2-7	TGCGCCAGCAGCGACGGACATTCCTACGAGCAGTACTTC	CASSDGHSYEQYF
few	TRBV4-1	.	TRBJ2-1	TGCGCCAGCAGCCAAGAAACGGCTATCGTAAACAATGAGCAGTTCTTC	CASSQETAIVNNEQFF
.	TRBV29-1	.	TRBJ1-5	TGCAGCGTTTTAGAGGGGACCTGGGGGCAGCCCCAGCATTTT	CSVLEGTWGQPQHF
many	TRBV20-1	.	TRBJ1-5	TGCAGTGCTAGAGAAGACAGCAATCAGCCCCAGCATTTT	CSAREDSNQPQHF
.	TRBV29-1	TRBD2	TRBJ2-1	TGCAGCGTTGAGGGACTAGCGGGACACTATGGGCAGTTCTTC	CSVEGLAGHYGQFF